This T cell receptor (beta chain) derives from a study of cytomegalovirus exposure and HLA in healthy donors. Study-wide findings and caveats: Listed as cytomegalovirus-associated were over 150 TCR beta chains. Certain indistinguishable V segments, among them TRBV6-2 and TRBV6-3, were excluded.

The CDR3 is 15 amino acids. Trimming left V 4 bases short and J 3 bases short, with 17 bases between. Germline CDR1 SGHRS, CDR2 YFSETQ. Regarding donors, all were healthy bone marrow donors. At sampling all donors were nominally healthy, likely with unrecorded immune exposures. This PCR relied on a set of 60 Vbeta primers and 13 Jbeta primers. Sequencing used immunoSEQ multiplex PCR; TCRdb keeps in-frame clones, though not all of them. The sample records 85,000 to 120,000 clones, around 85% being singletons. A note on this clone: What it binds is not known.

V gene TRBV5-1 combines with J gene TRBJ2-7, with D maybe TRBD2 (5 bases). This TCR was recovered from a man between 60 and 75 years old in good health and CMV-seronegative. The sequenced material came from PBMCs. The CDR3 is CASSRRVYGDYEQYF. For the CDR3, the DNA is TGCGCCAGCAGCCGGCGGGTGTACGGGGACTACGAGCAGTACTTC.